This T cell receptor beta chain is from a study of shared clonotypes between healthy human individuals (dated by TCRdb to 2020 to 2022). Study-wide context: The cohort included three men and a couple of women between 18 and 49 years of age. For each donor, CD4 naive and CD4 memory were each run on three plates, CD8 naive on two plates, and CD8 memory on one plate. To estimate repertoire size and how much clonotype sharing occurs between individuals, the study deeply sequenced the blood TCR repertoires of roughly 5 healthy adults. Different laboratories and diverse techniques were used to prepare libraries and sequence TCR repertoires, to increase sequencing depth and limit assay-specific biases. Per donor, leukapheresis produced somewhere between about 0.8 and 9.5 billion PBMCs. Summary of the overall study and its limitations: Because the study included a small number of donors, the genetic and exposure-history diversity represented was limited. Incomplete sequencing was indicated by rarefaction of sorted-subset datasets, despite the large sequencing depth. Pairwise subsampling led to the expectation that sequencing depth would affect the degree of clonotype sharing among donors. Naive subsets generally had larger estimated clonotype richness than memory subsets did. Sampling was restricted to blood, and TCR repertoires in tissues likely differ from the TCR repertoires found in blood. Clonotypes shared by all four sorted-subset donors showed higher generation probabilities than non-shared clonotypes. When a few donors were compared, the shared fraction of clonotypes was 5% to 6.5% for naive CD4, more than 3% for naive CD8, 2% to 2.5% for memory CD4, and 0.35% to 0.5% for memory CD8.

CD8 naive samples consisted of CD45RO-negative cells that were positively selected for CCR7, yielding a CD45RA+CCR7+ population without TemRA cells. Healthy HIV-negative adults with no recently reported acute infections or vaccinations were included as donors. Every donor was a Caucasian adult living in Nashville, Tennessee, USA. Blood was obtained by leukapheresis, after which PBMCs were separated by Ficoll-Histopaque density gradient centrifugation and cryopreserved in liquid nitrogen vapor phase. Analytical flow cytometry was used to check the purity and quantity of every magnetically sorted T cell population. Each sorted fraction had its genomic DNA isolated and then quantified by UV absorbance on a Nanodrop 2000c. The CDR3 runs 14 residues from the cysteine to the phenylalanine. CDR3 DNA only is kept here, 42 bases in frame from base 1. The germline V gene encodes CDR1 MDHEN and CDR2 SYDVKM. Trimming costs V 2 bases and J 3 bases, and their ends lie 8 bases apart.

TCR CDR3 regions were amplified from genomic DNA by multiplex PCR using the deep immunoSEQ assay. Extracted genomic DNA from each cell subset was distributed evenly across all wells of several immunoSEQ 96-well plates, and each plate was treated as a replicate. Each replicate PCR for sorted subsets received about 220 ng genomic DNA, equal to roughly 30,000 T cell genomes. Purified libraries were quantified with a Qubit 3.0 fluorometer, sized on a Bioanalyzer 2100, and re-quantified with the KAPA Library Quantification kit. Every immunoSEQ 96-well plate was sequenced on a dedicated single-read 150-cycle Illumina NextSeq 550 flow cell. Per the source publication's procedure: Because only junctional sequences without quality scores were contained in the immunoSEQ output, filtering matching that applied to full-length reads could not be performed. Sequences were annotated with PyIR, a Python wrapper for IgBLAST v1.9, and V/J genes and CDR3 were assigned using IMGT germline references. Reads with weak V/J assignments (E-value above 1e-6), missing CDR3, stop codons, out-of-frame junctions, or ambiguous translated residues were removed. A V3J clonotype was defined by an identical inferred V gene, J gene, and CDR3 amino acid sequence. Percentage overlap between repertoires was computed as shared unique clonotypes divided by the size of the smaller repertoire. Richness of each repertoire was evaluated using RTK rarefaction, the Chao1 estimator, and Recon v2.1 estimates of unobserved clonotypes. For all TCRbeta clonotypes obtained by the gDNA method from a few donors, generation probabilities were computed with OLGA. This is the immuneACCESS table as TCRdb keeps it, with only in-frame sequences that have V and J called. A part of the clones is gone; compared with another copy, unresolved V genes explain less than half, and the rest is unexplained. V and J calls and clone size are as listed in that table; D and trimming were resolved from the DNA. The sample table holds about 590,000 clones, of which around 95% were seen once. The top ten hold around 0.11% of the sample.

The sample holds one count of this clone. It has no known antigen specificity. Within one base of it there is no much larger clone, and no base qualities were kept. The receptor was derived from a woman aged 25-40 years in good health. The chain uses TRBV28 and TRBJ1-5; a confident D gene designation cannot be given. Material: naive CD8+ T cells sorted from blood. Read against the paper, the sample's cell subset or site label means: CD45RA+CCR7+. The CDR3 region has the sequence CASSLGPNNQPQHF. The sequenced DNA: TGTGCCAGCAGTTTAGGACCGAACAATCAGCCCCAGCATTTT.